This T cell receptor beta chain is drawn from a study of early T cells in non-severe SARS-CoV-2 infection. Across the study: Chains from this unsorted whole-blood bulk RNA could not be paired. The study, taken as a whole, reports: Matching with VDJdb favored anti-spike CD8 responses (missing private and CD4 specificities).

For this clonotype: The antigen is unknown.

As part of library construction, unique molecular identifiers were attached to individual cDNA molecules. From the 5' RACE reads, TCRdb called clonotypes with MiXCR, one entry per CDR3 protein. This table holds approximately 63,000 distinct CDR3 sequences, about 6% found once. The CDR3 runs to 16 residues. V lost 0 bases, J lost 1 base, and 13 bases lay in between. Looked up from germline, CDR1 is MGHRA and CDR2 is YSYEKL. The V and J genes are TRBV4-1 and TRBJ2-7; D possibly corresponds to TRBD2 (5 bases). The source material was whole blood, sampled at baseline. The clonotype was recovered from an adult who was a healthcare worker with PCR-confirmed SARS-CoV-2 infection or an uninfected control (not recorded which). This CDR3 reads CASSQDPSSWSYEQYF. The CDR3 coding sequence is TGCGCCAGCAGCCAAGATCCCTCTAGCTGGTCCTACGAGCAGTACTTC.